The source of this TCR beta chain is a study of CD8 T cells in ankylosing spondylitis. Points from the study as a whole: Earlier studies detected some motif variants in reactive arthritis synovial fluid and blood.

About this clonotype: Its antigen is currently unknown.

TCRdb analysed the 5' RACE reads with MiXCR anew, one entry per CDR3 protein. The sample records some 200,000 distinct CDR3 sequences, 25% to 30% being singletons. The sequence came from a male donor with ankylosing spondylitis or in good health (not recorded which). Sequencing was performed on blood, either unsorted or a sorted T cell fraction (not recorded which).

This CDR3 reads CATSRGLAGGPSSHEQYF. In DNA form, the CDR3 reads TGTGCCACCAGCAGAGGGCTAGCGGGAGGGCCCTCAAGCCACGAGCAGTACTTC. J is TRBJ2-7 and V is TRBV15, with 12 bases matching TRBD2. This CDR3 comprises 18 residues. V lost 1 base, J lost 5 bases, and 12 bases stayed unmatched. From germline, CDR1 is LNHNV and CDR2 YYDKDF (reference sequence).